This is a list of T cell receptor beta chains from one sample in a study of T cell responses to AZD1222 COVID-19 vaccine. This table comes from immunoSEQ multiplex PCR, and its TCRdb copy is limited to in-frame clones, with some not included. The table records more than 100,000 clones, about nine tenths of them present only once. Specimen: peripheral blood, collected on day 0 of AZD1222 vaccination. These receptors all stem from an adult in good health. CDR3s include the opening cysteine and the closing phenylalanine or tryptophan. Each record gives: V gene, clone size, CDR3 length, J gene, D gene, CDR3 protein, CDR3 DNA. A D gene is named only where the DNA matches it firmly. Clone size, where shown, is once, few, many, or a class for clones that have expanded.

TRBV6-5	-	14	TRBJ1-2	-	CASSLSGVQLGYTF	TGTGCCAGCAGTTTATCAGGGGTTCAATTAGGCTACACCTTC
TRBV5-1	-	15	TRBJ2-1	-	CASTLDFRPYNEQFF	TGCGCCAGCACACTAGATTTTAGACCATACAATGAGCAGTTCTTC
TRBV27	-	13	TRBJ2-7	-	CASSDGTTYEQYF	TGTGCCAGCAGTGACGGGACCACCTACGAGCAGTACTTC
TRBV5-1	-	16	TRBJ1-3	-	CASSPTDRSSGNTIYF	TGCGCCAGCAGCCCGACTGACAGGAGCTCTGGAAACACCATATATTTT
TRBV6-1	-	15	TRBJ1-2	TRBD1	CASSELGGTGDGYTF	TGTGCCAGCAGTGAGCTAGGTGGGACAGGGGATGGCTACACCTTC
TRBV19	-	11	TRBJ1-2	-	CASSISEGYTF	TGTGCCAGTAGTATCTCGGAGGGCTACACCTTC
TRBV30	once	10	TRBJ1-2	-	CAWRRSAYTF	TGTGCCTGGAGGAGAAGCGCATACACCTTC
TRBV5-1	few	17	TRBJ2-2	-	CASSLDSGAVSTGELFF	TGCGCCAGCAGCTTGGACTCGGGGGCCGTAAGCACCGGGGAGCTGTTTTTT
TRBV3-1/TRBV3-2	-	13	TRBJ2-7	-	CASSLSPGDEQYF	TGTGCCAGCAGCCTCTCCCCGGGGGACGAGCAGTACTTC
TRBV6-5	-	15	TRBJ1-5	TRBD1	CASSQTGGYNQPQHF	TGTGCCAGCAGCCAGACAGGGGGGTACAATCAGCCCCAGCATTTT
TRBV29-1	-	13	TRBJ1-1	-	CSVEYQEGTEAFF	TGCAGCGTTGAGTATCAGGAAGGCACTGAAGCTTTCTTT
TRBV11-2	-	13	TRBJ1-3	-	CASSSLSGNTIYF	TGTGCCAGCAGCTCCCTCTCTGGAAACACCATATATTTT
TRBV29-1	-	15	TRBJ2-7	-	CSVEDRGSLSYEQYF	TGCAGCGTTGAAGATCGGGGCAGTCTCTCCTACGAGCAGTACTTC
TRBV5-1	-	15	TRBJ2-7	TRBD2	CASSFRAGGPYEQYF	TGCGCCAGCAGCTTCCGAGCGGGAGGGCCTTACGAGCAGTACTTC
TRBV6-2/TRBV6-3	-	11	TRBJ2-7	-	CASSSFYEQYF	TGTGCCAGCAGCTCCTTCTACGAGCAGTACTTC
TRBV25-1	-	13	TRBJ2-7	-	CASSDLGRHEQYF	TGTGCCAGCAGTGATTTAGGGAGGCACGAGCAGTACTTC
TRBV27	once	18	TRBJ1-6	-	CASSLFGPRSSYNSPLHF	TGTGCCAGCAGTTTATTTGGGCCTCGCAGCTCCTATAATTCACCCCTCCACTTT
TRBV9	once	15	TRBJ1-4	-	CASSYSVGPDEKLFF	TGTGCCAGCAGCTACTCGGTAGGACCGGATGAAAAACTGTTTTTT
TRBV7-2	-	13	TRBJ2-1	-	CASSLRTENEQFF	TGTGCCAGCAGCTTACGGACAGAAAATGAGCAGTTCTTC
TRBV6-5	-	15	TRBJ1-5	TRBD1	CASSLRQGTNQPQHF	TGTGCCAGCAGCCTGAGACAGGGAACGAATCAGCCCCAGCATTTT
TRBV2	-	17	TRBJ1-6	TRBD1	CASSTPAGTGLRSPLHF	TGTGCCAGCAGTACACCCGCCGGGACAGGGTTGCGTTCACCCCTCCACTTT
TRBV11-2	-	16	TRBJ2-7	-	CASSLFDTPGQDEQYF	TGTGCCAGCAGCTTATTCGACACACCGGGGCAGGACGAGCAGTACTTC
TRBV5-4	-	13	TRBJ2-3	-	CASSIQVADTQYF	TGTGCCAGCAGCATACAAGTTGCAGATACGCAGTATTTT
TRBV19	-	15	TRBJ1-4	-	CASSIEGLTNEKLFF	TGTGCCAGTAGTATAGAGGGCCTAACTAATGAAAAACTGTTTTTT
TRBV9	-	14	TRBJ1-1	TRBD1	CASSTPDRDTEAFF	TGTGCCAGCAGCACCCCCGACAGGGACACTGAAGCTTTCTTT
TRBV18	-	16	TRBJ2-7	-	CASSPPKTASSYEQYF	TGTGCCAGCTCACCACCGAAAACGGCGAGCTCCTACGAGCAGTACTTC
TRBV2	-	16	TRBJ2-7	TRBD2	CASSYPFSGTGNEQYF	TGTGCCAGCAGTTACCCATTTAGCGGGACCGGGAACGAGCAGTACTTC
TRBV7-8	-	14	TRBJ1-1	-	CASSLKVGGTEAFF	TGTGCCAGCAGCTTAAAGGTGGGGGGCACTGAAGCTTTCTTT